The present TCR beta chain was sequenced within a study of T cell responses to AZD1222 COVID-19 vaccine. Notes on the study in general: Across spike, vaccine-associated CD4 TCRs were found, dominant at 160-218 and 743-854. Two doses of AZD1222 preceded a rise in Spike-specific TCR breadth and depth.

TCRdb's table, derived via immunoSEQ multiplex PCR, lists solely in-frame clones and lacks some. The sample contains 100,000 to 150,000 clones, around 92% of which appear only once. Concerning this clone itself: The antigen is unknown.

The receptor was isolated from an adult in good health. Source: peripheral blood, taken on day 0 of AZD1222 vaccination.

The CDR3 reads CASSITGTGGKEQYF. The CDR3 coding sequence is TGTGCCAGCAGTATCACCGGGACAGGGGGAAAAGAGCAGTACTTC. The V call is TRBV28, the J call TRBJ2-7, with 11 bases identical to TRBD1. The length of the CDR3 is 15 residues. CDR1 and CDR2 from the germline V gene are MDHEN and SYDVKM. V lost 5 bases, J lost 7 bases, and 10 bases stayed unmatched.